This T cell receptor (beta chain) derives from a study of PD-1 blockade in classical Hodgkin lymphoma. Produced via immunoSEQ multiplex PCR; TCRdb's table is partial and in-frame only. The sample has 90,000 to 120,000 clones, approximately 90% seen once. The CDR3 totals 14 residues. The germline V gene encodes CDR1 MDHEN and CDR2 SYDVKM. Between the trimmed V and J ends, which lost 3 bases and 3 bases, there was a span of 12 bases. All the patients suffered relapse after autologous stem cell transplantation, and brentuximab vedotin exposure differed. Best outcomes ranged across complete response, partial response and progressive disease.

The rearrangement links TRBV28 to TRBJ2-7; D is undetermined. The sample was peripheral blood mononuclear cells (PBMCs), taken before the second cycle of nivolumab. The TCR sequence derives from a human donor with classical Hodgkin lymphoma. CDR3 residues: CASSLNRASYEQYF. DNA of the CDR3: TGTGCCAGCAGTTTGAACCGGGCCAGCTACGAGCAGTACTTC.